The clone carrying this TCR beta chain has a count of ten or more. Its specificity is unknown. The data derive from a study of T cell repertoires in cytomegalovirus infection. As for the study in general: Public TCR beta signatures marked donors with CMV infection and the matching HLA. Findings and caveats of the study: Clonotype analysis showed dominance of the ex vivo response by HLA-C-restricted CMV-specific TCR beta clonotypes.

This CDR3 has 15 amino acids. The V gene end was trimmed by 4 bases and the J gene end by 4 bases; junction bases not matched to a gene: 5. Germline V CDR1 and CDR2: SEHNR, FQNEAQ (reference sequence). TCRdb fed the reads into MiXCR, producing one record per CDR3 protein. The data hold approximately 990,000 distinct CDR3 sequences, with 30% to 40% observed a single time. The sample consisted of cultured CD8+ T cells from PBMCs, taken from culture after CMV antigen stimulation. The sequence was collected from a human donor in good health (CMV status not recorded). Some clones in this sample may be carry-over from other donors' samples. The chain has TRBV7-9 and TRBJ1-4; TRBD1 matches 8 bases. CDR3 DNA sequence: TGTGCCAGCAGCTCGGGACAGGCGATTAATGAAAAACTGTTTTTT. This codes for CASSSGQAINEKLFF.